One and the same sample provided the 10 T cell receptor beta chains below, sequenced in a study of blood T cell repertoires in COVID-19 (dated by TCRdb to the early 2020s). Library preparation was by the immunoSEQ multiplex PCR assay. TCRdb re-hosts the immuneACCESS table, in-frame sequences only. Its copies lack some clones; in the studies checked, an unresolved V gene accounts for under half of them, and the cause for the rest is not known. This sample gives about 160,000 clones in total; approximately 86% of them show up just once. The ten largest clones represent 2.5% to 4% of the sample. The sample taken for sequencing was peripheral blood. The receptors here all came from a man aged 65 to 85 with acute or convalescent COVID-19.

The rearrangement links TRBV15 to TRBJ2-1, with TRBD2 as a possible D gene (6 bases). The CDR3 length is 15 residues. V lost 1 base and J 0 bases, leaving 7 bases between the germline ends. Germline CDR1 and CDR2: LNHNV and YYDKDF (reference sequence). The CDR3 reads CATSRVGSSYNEQFF. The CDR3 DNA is TGTGCCACCAGCAGAGTCGGGAGCTCCTACAATGAGCAGTTCTTC.

CDR3 in amino acids: CASSPPGGAETQYF. In nucleotides, the CDR3 is TGTGCCAGCAGCCCACCAGGTGGTGCGGAGACCCAGTACTTC. The V call is TRBV11-2, the J call TRBJ2-5; D is uncertain. Germline-derived CDR1 and CDR2 are SGHAT and FQNNGV. This CDR3 has 14 residues. With 5 bases removed from V and 5 bases from J, the gap between germline ends came to 15 bases.

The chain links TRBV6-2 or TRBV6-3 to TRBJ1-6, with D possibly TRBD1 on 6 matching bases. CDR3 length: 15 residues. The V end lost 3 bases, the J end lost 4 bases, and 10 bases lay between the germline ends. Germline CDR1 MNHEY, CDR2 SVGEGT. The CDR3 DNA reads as TGTGCCAGCAGTTATTCGGACAGTTATAATTCACCCCTCCACTTT. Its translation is CASSYSDSYNSPLHF.

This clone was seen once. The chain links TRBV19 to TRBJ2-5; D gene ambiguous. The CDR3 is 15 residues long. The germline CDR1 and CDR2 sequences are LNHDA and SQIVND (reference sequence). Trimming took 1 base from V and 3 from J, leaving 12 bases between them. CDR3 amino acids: CASSIGGLYEETQYF. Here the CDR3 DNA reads TGTGCCAGTAGTATAGGAGGCCTTTACGAAGAGACCCAGTACTTC. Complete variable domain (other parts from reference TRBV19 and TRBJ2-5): DGGITQSPKYLFRKEGQNVTLSCEQNLNHDAMYWYRQDPGQGLRLIYYSQIVNDFQKGDIAEGYSVSREKKESFPLTVTSAQKNPTAFYLCASSIGGLYEETQYFGPGTRLLVL.

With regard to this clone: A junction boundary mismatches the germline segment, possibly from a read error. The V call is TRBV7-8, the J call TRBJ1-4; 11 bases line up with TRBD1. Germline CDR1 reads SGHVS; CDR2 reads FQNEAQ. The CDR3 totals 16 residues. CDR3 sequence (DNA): TGTGCCAGCAGCCTAGCGACCGGGACAGGGGGGGAAAAACTGTTTTTT. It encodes CASSLATGTGGEKLFF.

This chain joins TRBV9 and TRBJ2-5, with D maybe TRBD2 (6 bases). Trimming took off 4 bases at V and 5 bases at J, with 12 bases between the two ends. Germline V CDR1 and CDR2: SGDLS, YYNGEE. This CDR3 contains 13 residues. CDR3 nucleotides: TGTGCCAGCAGCTTCGGGACTGAGGAGACCCAGTACTTC. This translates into CASSFGTEETQYF.

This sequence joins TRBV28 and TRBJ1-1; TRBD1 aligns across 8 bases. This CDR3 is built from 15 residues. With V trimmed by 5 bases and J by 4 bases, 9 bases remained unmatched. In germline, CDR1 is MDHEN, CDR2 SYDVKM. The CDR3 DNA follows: TGTGCCAGCAGTGCCTACAGGGGGGTGGGCACTGAAGCTTTCTTT. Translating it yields CASSAYRGVGTEAFF.

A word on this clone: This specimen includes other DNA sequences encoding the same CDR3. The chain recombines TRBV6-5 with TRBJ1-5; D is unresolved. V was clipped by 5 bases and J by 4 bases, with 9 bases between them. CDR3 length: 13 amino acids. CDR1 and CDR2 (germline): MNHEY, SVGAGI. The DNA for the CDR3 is TGTGCCAGCAGTCCACGGGGTAATCAGCCCCAGCATTTT. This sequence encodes CASSPRGNQPQHF.

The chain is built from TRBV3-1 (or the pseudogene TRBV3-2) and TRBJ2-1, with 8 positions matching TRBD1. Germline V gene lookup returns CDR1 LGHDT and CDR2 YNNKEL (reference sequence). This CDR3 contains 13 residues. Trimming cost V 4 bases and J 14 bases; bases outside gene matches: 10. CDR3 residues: CASSLRGTGLEFF. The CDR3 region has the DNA TGTGCCAGCAGCCTACGTGGGACAGGATTGGAGTTCTTC.

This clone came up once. CDR3 sequence: CASSQVRGGNFDTQYF. The CDR3 nucleotides are TGTGCCAGCAGCCAAGTCCGTGGCGGGAACTTCGATACGCAGTATTTT. V usage is TRBV3-1 (or the pseudogene TRBV3-2) and J usage is TRBJ2-3; D is possibly TRBD2 (6 bases). This CDR3 contains 16 residues. The ends were cut back, 1 base at V and 6 bases at J, with 17 bases in the middle. CDR1 LGHDT and CDR2 YNNKEL come from the germline V gene (reference sequence).